The 22 T cell receptor beta chains reported below all come from one sample, sequenced in a study of blood T cell repertoires in COVID-19 (dated by TCRdb to 2020 to 2022). The protocol used for the library was the immunoSEQ multiplex PCR assay. TCRdb took over this immuneACCESS table, retaining in-frame rearrangements with V and J assigned. Such tables are incomplete; in checked studies, under half of the missing clones stem from an unresolved V gene, and the remainder is unexplained. The sample includes approximately 85,000 clones, with about 85% observed a single time. Together, the top ten hold around 3% of the sample. The source material was peripheral blood. All receptors derive from a woman between 50 and 59 years old with active or convalescent COVID-19.

The V gene is TRBV29-1, the J gene TRBJ1-2; D gene ambiguous. The CDR3 extends over 14 amino acids. Between the trimmed V and J ends, which lost 6 bases and 2 bases, there was a span of 16 bases. Looked up from germline, CDR1 is SQVTM and CDR2 is ANQGSEA. This CDR3 reads CSVEAADLNYGYTF. For the CDR3, the DNA is TGCAGCGTGGAGGCGGCAGACCTAAACTATGGCTACACCTTC. Full variable domain (remainder filled in from reference TRBV29-1 and TRBJ1-2): SAVISQKPSRDICQRGTSLTIQCQVDSQVTMMFWYRQQPGQSLTLIATANQGSEATYESGFVIDKFPISRPNLTFSTLTVSNMSPEDSSIYLCSVEAADLNYGYTFGSGTRLTVV.

The V gene is TRBV30, the J gene TRBJ2-3, with TRBD2 identical over 11 bases. V lost 4 bases to trimming and J lost 0 bases; unmatched junction nucleotides: 3. This CDR3 has 15 amino acids. Germline CDR1 is GTSNPN and CDR2 is SVGIG (reference sequence). CDR3 in amino acids: CAWNRLAGSTDTQYF. The CDR3 nucleotides are TGTGCCTGGAATAGACTAGCGGGGAGCACAGATACGCAGTATTTT.

The V call is TRBV24-1, the J call TRBJ2-3; D is perhaps TRBD2 (5 bases). Trimming pared 6 bases from V and 0 bases from J, leaving 12 bases between. Looked up from germline, CDR1 is KGHDR and CDR2 is SFDVKD. The CDR3 totals 15 residues. The CDR3 loop reads CATSPNGVSTDTQYF. In nucleotides, the CDR3 is TGTGCCACCAGTCCTAACGGGGTCAGCACAGATACGCAGTATTTT.

This clone came up a few times. The chain couples TRBV6-6 to TRBJ2-1, with 8 bases identical to TRBD2. V trimming: 7 bases; J trimming: 8 bases; junction bases outside the gene matches: 13. The germline CDR1 and CDR2 sequences are MNHNY and SVGAGI (reference sequence). The CDR3 is 15 residues long. The CDR3 bases are TGTGCCAGCACCTCACCACGGGGGGGCCGATATGAGCAGTTCTTC. Its protein product is CASTSPRGGRYEQFF.

This chain's CDR3 is CASSLGGSQETQYF. The CDR3 DNA is TGTGCCAGCAGCTTAGGGGGCAGCCAAGAGACCCAGTACTTC. The rearrangement links TRBV7-3 to TRBJ2-5; possible D gene TRBD1, 6 bases. From germline, CDR1 is SGHTA and CDR2 FQGTGA. The germline V and J ends were trimmed by 2 bases and 1 base, with 8 bases remaining between them. The CDR3 contains 14 residues.

The rearrangement uses TRBV30 and TRBJ2-4; tentative D call: TRBD2 (5 bases). CDR1 and CDR2 from the germline V gene are GTSNPN and SVGIG (reference sequence). CDR3 length: 12 amino acids. Trimming took 3 bases from V and 8 from J, leaving 11 bases between them. This CDR3 reads CAWRQLGDIQYF. In DNA, the CDR3 is TGTGCCTGGAGGCAGCTCGGGGACATTCAGTACTTC.

This clone was seen only once. The chain employs TRBV18 and TRBJ1-4; possible D gene TRBD1, 6 bases. The V end was cut by 2 bases, the J end by 7 bases, with 11 bases between. CDR3 length: 14 amino acids. CDR1 KGHSH and CDR2 LQKENI come from the germline V gene. The DNA of the CDR3 is TGTGCCAGCTCACCAAGGACAGATAGTGAAAAACTGTTTTTT. It translates to CASSPRTDSEKLFF.

This rearrangement joins TRBV4-1 to TRBJ1-1; no clear D. Germline CDR1 and CDR2: MGHRA and YSYEKL. V shed 0 bases and J shed 0 bases, with 14 bases lying between them. The CDR3 loop spans 17 amino acids. DNA of the CDR3: TGCGCCAGCAGCCAAGAGGCGGTTAGCGGACTGAACACTGAAGCTTTCTTT. This encodes CASSQEAVSGLNTEAFF.

The chain combines TRBV7-8 with TRBJ1-5; 8 nucleotides align to TRBD1. Trimming took 5 bases from V and 7 from J; bases not matched to a gene: 13. CDR3 length equals 16 residues. In germline, CDR1 is SGHVS, CDR2 FQNEAQ. The CDR3 nucleotides are TGTGCCAGCAGCCACCTGGGGACAGGATCGGACCAGCCCCAGCATTTT. This translates into CASSHLGTGSDQPQHF.

This chain links TRBV7-8 with TRBJ1-3; no clear D. This CDR3 has 14 residues. Per germline, CDR1 SGHVS and CDR2 FQNEAQ. The germline V and J ends were trimmed by 0 bases and 6 bases, with 9 bases remaining between them. The CDR3 sequence is CASSLARRENTIYF. The CDR3 DNA sequence: TGTGCCAGCAGCTTAGCGAGGAGGGAAAACACCATATATTTT.

V gene TRBV7-6 combines with J gene TRBJ1-4; TRBD1 matches at 11 bases. The CDR3 is 16 residues long. V shed 1 base and J 7 bases; nucleotides not matched to a gene: 5. Germline V lookup: CDR1 SGHVS, CDR2 FNYEAQ. For the CDR3, the DNA is TGTGCCAGCAGCTTAGGAGGACAGGGGGCGACTGAAAAACTGTTTTTT. Encoded protein: CASSLGGQGATEKLFF.

This clone was observed a single time. This chain joins TRBV5-6 and TRBJ1-2, with 9 bases aligning to TRBD1. This CDR3 has 15 amino acids. The germline V gene encodes CDR1 SGHDT and CDR2 YYEEEE. Germline trimming cut 2 bases from V and 8 bases from J; bases unmatched to any gene: 10. The DNA for the CDR3 is TGTGCCAGCAGCTTCCGGGACAGGGATCTTTGGGGCTACACCTTC. It codes for CASSFRDRDLWGYTF.

This clone was seen a few times. V is TRBV11-2 and J is TRBJ1-3; no clear D. The germline V gene has CDR1 SGHAT and CDR2 FQNNGV. The CDR3 extends over 16 amino acids. V lost 1 base and J 0 bases, leaving 10 bases between the germline ends. The CDR3 sequence is CASSLVRFSSGNTIYF. CDR3 nucleotides: TGTGCCAGCAGCTTAGTCAGATTCTCCTCTGGAAACACCATATATTTT.

This clone was counted once. V gene TRBV9 combines with J gene TRBJ2-1; TRBD2 agrees at 13 bases. CDR3 length: 15 amino acids. Germline V lookup: CDR1 SGDLS, CDR2 YYNGEE. With 3 bases clipped from V and 8 bases from J, the junction kept 5 bases outside the gene matches. The CDR3 here is CASSEGTSGVYEQFF. The CDR3 nucleotides read TGTGCCAGCAGCGAGGGGACTAGCGGGGTCTATGAGCAGTTCTTC.

The rearrangement uses TRBV27 and TRBJ2-3; 10 nucleotides match TRBD2. CDR1 is MNHEY and CDR2 is SMNVEV in the germline V gene (reference sequence). The junction had 10 bases not matched to a gene; V was cut back by 6 bases and J by 4 bases. The CDR3 runs 16 residues. CDR3 residues: CASSSTTSGAADTQYF. In nucleotides, the CDR3 is TGTGCCAGCAGCTCGACAACTAGCGGGGCCGCAGATACGCAGTATTTT.

This chain uses TRBV6-2 or TRBV6-3 with TRBJ1-5; D may be TRBD1 (5 bases). V was trimmed by 6 bases and J by 1 base, leaving 19 bases between them. The CDR3 sequence is 17 residues long. Germline CDR1 is MNHEY and CDR2 is SVGEGT. As DNA, the CDR3 is TGTGCCAGCAGCCCTGGGGGGGGAAGCCTCAGCAATCAGCCCCAGCATTTT. Its protein is CASSPGGGSLSNQPQHF.

The chain combines TRBV7-9 with TRBJ2-1; 7 positions match TRBD1. There are 15 residues in the CDR3. The germline V gene has CDR1 SEHNR and CDR2 FQNEAQ (reference sequence). Trimming took 5 bases from V and 3 from J; bases not matched to a gene: 7. CDR3 region: CASSTYRGNYNEQFF. The CDR3 DNA reads TGTGCCAGCAGCACATACAGGGGCAACTACAATGAGCAGTTCTTC.

The chain combines TRBV20-1 with TRBJ1-2; the D is unclear. Germline CDR1 and CDR2: DFQATT and SNEGSKA (reference sequence). V was shortened by 0 bases and J by 8 bases, with 7 bases between the two germline ends. The CDR3 consists of 11 residues. CDR3: CSARDLGGYTF. CDR3 coding DNA: TGCAGTGCTAGAGACCTAGGAGGCTACACCTTC.

The rearrangement uses TRBV27 and TRBJ1-5; D possibly corresponds to TRBD1 (6 bases). The CDR3 loop spans 15 amino acids. V was trimmed by 6 bases and J by 9 bases, leaving 21 bases between them. Germline assignment: CDR1 MNHEY and CDR2 SMNVEV (reference sequence). In DNA form, the CDR3 reads TGTGCCAGCAGCACCTCTCAGGGGAGCAGAAGGCCCCAGCATTTT. This gives the protein CASSTSQGSRRPQHF.

The chain combines TRBV18 with TRBJ2-3; D remains ambiguous. V lost 3 bases and J lost 0, with 4 bases in between. In germline, CDR1 is KGHSH, CDR2 LQKENI. The length of the CDR3 is 13 residues. The CDR3: CASSPPSTDTQYF. In DNA form, the CDR3 reads TGTGCCAGCTCACCCCCAAGCACAGATACGCAGTATTTT.

The V gene is TRBV6-4, the J gene TRBJ2-1; D might be TRBD2 (7 bases). Germline V gives CDR1 MRHNA, CDR2 SNTAGT. CDR3 length equals 13 residues. Trimming left V 0 bases short and J 11 bases short, with 11 bases between. Here the CDR3 DNA reads TGTGCCAGCAGTGACTCGCCGCGGGGGCAGCAGTTCTTC. This translates into CASSDSPRGQQFF.

The chain has TRBV18 and TRBJ1-3; no definite D call. Germline V gives CDR1 KGHSH, CDR2 LQKENI. V dropped 1 base and J dropped 8 bases, with 9 bases sitting between them. The CDR3 contains 13 residues. Here the CDR3 reads CASSPRREDTIYF. CDR3 coding DNA: TGTGCCAGCTCACCACGGAGGGAGGACACCATATATTTT.